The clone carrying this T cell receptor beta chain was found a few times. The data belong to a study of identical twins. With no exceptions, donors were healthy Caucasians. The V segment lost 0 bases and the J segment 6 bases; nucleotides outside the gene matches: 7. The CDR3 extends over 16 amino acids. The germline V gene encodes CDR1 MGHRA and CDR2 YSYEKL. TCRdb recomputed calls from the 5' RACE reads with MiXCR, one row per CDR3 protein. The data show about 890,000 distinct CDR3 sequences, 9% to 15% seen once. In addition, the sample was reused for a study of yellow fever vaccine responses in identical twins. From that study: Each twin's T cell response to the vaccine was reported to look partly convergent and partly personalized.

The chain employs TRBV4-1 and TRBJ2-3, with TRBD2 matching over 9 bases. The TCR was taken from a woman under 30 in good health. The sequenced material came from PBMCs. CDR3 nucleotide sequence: TGCGCCAGCAGCCAAGAGTTAGCGGGAGCCTTGGATACGCAGTATTTT. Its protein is CASSQELAGALDTQYF.